This TCR beta chain was identified during a study of PD-1 blockade in classical Hodgkin lymphoma (dated by TCRdb to between 2020 and 2021). Describing the broader study: Nivolumab dosing was 3 mg/kg intravenously every 2 weeks, continuing until either disease progression or unacceptable toxicity. The study used CyTOF and TCR beta sequencing to define a peripheral blood immune signature of response to PD-1 blockade in classical Hodgkin lymphoma.

Genomic DNA was extracted with the Qiagen DNeasy kit from unsorted PBMCs and from negatively selected CD4+ and CD8+ fractions. TCR beta CDR3 regions were subjected to amplification by immunoSEQ multiplex PCR with primers that anneal to V and J segments. Amplification bias was minimized using a synthetic immune receptor repertoire, and residual bias was removed computationally after sequencing. The study's own analysis went as follows. Custom Python scripts were used to quantify repertoire diversity as the Shannon entropy index. Unsorted, CD4+ and CD8+ repertoires were examined separately, except in combined analyses, for which CD4+ and CD8+ sequences were merged in silico. A clone was considered expanded if an increase in frequency of at least 2-fold after treatment relative to C1D1 was found, and a pseudocount of 0.5 was applied to clones undetected at baseline. Clones with 0 or 1 copy at C1D1 were defined as singleton clones, while clones with 2 or more copies were defined as non-singleton clones. Clones expanded in unsorted samples were labelled as CD4+, CD8+ or unknown by matching protein sequences in sorted samples from the same patient. Wilcoxon tests on paired samples were used to test changes in diversity from C1D1 to C4D1. In TCRdb, the immuneACCESS table is reduced to in-frame sequences with V and J assigned. These tables do not hold every clone; where another copy was compared, an unresolved V gene accounts for under half, and the others remain unexplained. V and J calls and clone size are as listed in that table; D and trimming were resolved from the DNA. Here the sample has approximately 51,000 clones; over 60% occur a single time. Jointly, the top ten make up around 16% of the sample.

Beyond this particular receptor, the publication reports: Trial patients achieving complete response had baseline diversity similar to newly diagnosed patients, whereas partial responders and progressors had significantly lower diversity. Diversity was lower in patients who began nivolumab less than 1 year after ASCT, so these patients were left out of later analyses to avoid confounding by immune reconstitution. Baseline TCR diversity was reported to be lower in newly diagnosed patients than in healthy donors, and even lower in relapsed/refractory patients. A significant rise by C4D1 was seen in CD4+ but not CD8+ TCR diversity (p=0.0027 vs p=0.16), with the rise being most apparent in complete responders (p=0.02). Only a single clinical trial cohort was studied, and what caused the repertoire differences, possibly disease activity or prior therapy, remained undefined.

There are 12 amino acids in the CDR3, from cysteine to phenylalanine inclusive. The sequence is cut down to CDR3 DNA, 36 bases in frame from base 1. The germline V gene specifies LGHNA as CDR1 and YNFKEQ as CDR2. The V end loses 3 bases and the J end loses 9 bases, and a stretch of 9 bases separates them. On this clone: Its antigen is currently not known. Nothing much larger sits one base from this clone, and base qualities are not available.

The sample's time point, from its label and the paper: cycle 2 day 1 (C2D1) of nivolumab. Every trial patient had relapsed following autologous stem cell transplantation, and prior brentuximab vedotin exposure was what differed among cohorts A, B and C. The trial cohort was composed of 56 patients with relapsed/refractory classical Hodgkin lymphoma, for whom complete response, partial response or progressive disease was recorded as best overall response. In the multi-cohort phase II CheckMate 205 trial, trial patients received single-agent nivolumab. Best overall response was determined by an independent review committee according to the 2007 International Working Group response criteria. PBMCs from the trial were collected at three points: immediately before nivolumab initiation (C1D1), and during therapy at cycle 2 day 1 and cycle 4 day 1. After peripheral blood was drawn into 8 mL Vacutainer Cell Preparation Tubes, PBMCs were isolated by centrifugation and then cryopreserved.

The clonotype comes from a human donor with classical Hodgkin lymphoma. The V and J genes are TRBV4-2 and TRBJ1-5, with the D gene too uncertain to name. The sample in question was peripheral blood mononuclear cells (PBMCs), obtained before the second cycle of nivolumab. The CDR3 in this case is CASSQEIGPQHF. The sequenced DNA is TGTGCCAGCAGCCAGGAAATCGGGCCCCAGCATTTT.